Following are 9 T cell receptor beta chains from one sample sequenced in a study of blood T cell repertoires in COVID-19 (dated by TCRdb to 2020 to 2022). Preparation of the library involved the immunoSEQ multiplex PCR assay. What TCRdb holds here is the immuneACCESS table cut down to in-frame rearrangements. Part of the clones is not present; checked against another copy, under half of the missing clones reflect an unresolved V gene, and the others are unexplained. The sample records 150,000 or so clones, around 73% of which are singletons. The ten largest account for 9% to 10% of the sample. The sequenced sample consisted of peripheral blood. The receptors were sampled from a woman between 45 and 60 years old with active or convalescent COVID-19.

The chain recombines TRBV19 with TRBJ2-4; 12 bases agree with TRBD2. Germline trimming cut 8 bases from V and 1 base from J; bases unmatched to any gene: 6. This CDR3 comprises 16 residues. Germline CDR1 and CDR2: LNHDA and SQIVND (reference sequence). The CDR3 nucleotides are TGTGCCAGTGGAACGCTAGCGGGGGGGGCCAAAAACATTCAGTACTTC. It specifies CASGTLAGGAKNIQYF.

In nucleotides, the CDR3 is TGTGCCAGCAGCCCCGGGGGATCAGGGAACTATGGCTACACCTTC. This sequence encodes CASSPGGSGNYGYTF. The chain uses TRBV2 and TRBJ1-2; weak D call: TRBD1 (5 bases). The CDR3 sequence is 15 residues long. CDR1 and CDR2 from the germline V gene are SNHLY and FYNNEI. V gave up 6 bases and J gave up 2 bases, with 16 bases separating them.

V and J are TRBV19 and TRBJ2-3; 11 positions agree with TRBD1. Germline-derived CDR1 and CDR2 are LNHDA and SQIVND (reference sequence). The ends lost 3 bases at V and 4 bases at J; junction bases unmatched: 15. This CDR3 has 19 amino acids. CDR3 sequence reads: CASSMGQGEFRARSDTQYF. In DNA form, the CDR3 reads TGTGCCAGTAGTATGGGACAGGGGGAATTCAGGGCGAGGTCAGATACGCAGTATTTT. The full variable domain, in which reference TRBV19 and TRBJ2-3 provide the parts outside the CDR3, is DGGITQSPKYLFRKEGQNVTLSCEQNLNHDAMYWYRQDPGQGLRLIYYSQIVNDFQKGDIAEGYSVSREKKESFPLTVTSAQKNPTAFYLCASSMGQGEFRARSDTQYFGPGTRLTVL.

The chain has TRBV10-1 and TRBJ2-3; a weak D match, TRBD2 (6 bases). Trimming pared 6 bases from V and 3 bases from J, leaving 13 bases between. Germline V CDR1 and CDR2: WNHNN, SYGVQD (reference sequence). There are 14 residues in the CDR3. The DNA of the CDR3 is TGCGCCAGCAGACCGCGGGGAAGGACAGATACGCAGTATTTT. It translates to CASRPRGRTDTQYF.

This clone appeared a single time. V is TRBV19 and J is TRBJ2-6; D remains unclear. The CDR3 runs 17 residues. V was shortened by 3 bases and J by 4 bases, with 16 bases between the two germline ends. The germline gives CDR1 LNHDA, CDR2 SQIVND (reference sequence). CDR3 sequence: CASSIRLVRSGANVLTF. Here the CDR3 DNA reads TGTGCCAGTAGTATTCGACTTGTCCGCTCGGGGGCCAACGTCCTGACTTTC. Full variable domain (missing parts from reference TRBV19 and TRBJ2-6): DGGITQSPKYLFRKEGQNVTLSCEQNLNHDAMYWYRQDPGQGLRLIYYSQIVNDFQKGDIAEGYSVSREKKESFPLTVTSAQKNPTAFYLCASSIRLVRSGANVLTFGAGSRLTVL.

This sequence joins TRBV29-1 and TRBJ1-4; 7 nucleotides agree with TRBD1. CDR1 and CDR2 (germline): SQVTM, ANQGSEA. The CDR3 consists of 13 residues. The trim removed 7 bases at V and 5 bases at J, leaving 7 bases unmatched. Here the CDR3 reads CSAGQVSNEKLFF. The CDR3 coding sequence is TGCAGCGCCGGACAGGTCTCCAATGAAAAACTGTTTTTT.

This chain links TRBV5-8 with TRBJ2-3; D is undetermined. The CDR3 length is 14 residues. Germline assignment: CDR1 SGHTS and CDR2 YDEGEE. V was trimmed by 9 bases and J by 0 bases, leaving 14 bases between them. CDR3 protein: CANQARLSTDTQYF. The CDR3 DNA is TGTGCCAACCAAGCCCGCCTCAGCACAGATACGCAGTATTTT. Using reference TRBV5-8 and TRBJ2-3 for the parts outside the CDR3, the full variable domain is EAGVTQSPTHLIKTRGQQATLRCSPISGHTSVYWYQQALGLGLQFLLWYDEGEERNRGNFPPRFSGRQFPNYSSELNVNALELEDSALYLCANQARLSTDTQYFGPGTRLTVL.

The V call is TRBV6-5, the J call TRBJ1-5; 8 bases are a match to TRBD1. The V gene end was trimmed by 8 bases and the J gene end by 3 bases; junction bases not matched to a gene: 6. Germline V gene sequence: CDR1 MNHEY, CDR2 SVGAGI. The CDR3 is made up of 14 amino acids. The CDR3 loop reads CASWDRLPNQPQHF. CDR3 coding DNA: TGTGCCAGCTGGGACAGGCTTCCCAATCAGCCCCAGCATTTT.

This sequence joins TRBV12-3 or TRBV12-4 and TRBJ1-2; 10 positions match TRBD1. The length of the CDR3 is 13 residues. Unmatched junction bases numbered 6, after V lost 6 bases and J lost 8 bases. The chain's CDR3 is CASSYRTGGGYTF. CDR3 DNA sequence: TGTGCCAGCAGCTATCGGACAGGGGGGGGCTACACCTTC.